The 31 T cell receptor beta chains in this list originate from one sample, sequenced in a study of T cell responses to AZD1222 COVID-19 vaccine. The table came from immunoSEQ multiplex PCR; TCRdb's copy has only in-frame clones and leaves some out. Of 150,000 to 200,000 clones detected, 90% to 95% appear once; the ten largest clones hold roughly 4.6%. This sample comprised peripheral blood, obtained 28 days after the second AZD1222 dose. Receptors originate from an adult who received the AZD1222 COVID-19 vaccine.

The V and J genes are TRBV18 and TRBJ2-1; D is perhaps TRBD2 (6 bases). Trimming left V 3 bases short and J 6 bases short, with 18 bases between. The CDR3 loop spans 16 amino acids. Per the germline V gene, CDR1 is KGHSH and CDR2 is LQKENI. The DNA for the CDR3 is TGTGCCAGCTCACCCCGATCCGGGAGTTGGGGCAATGAGCAGTTCTTC. Its translation: CASSPRSGSWGNEQFF.

This clone was seen only once. The gene calls are TRBV7-2 and TRBJ1-3; possibly TRBD1 for D (5 bases). V was trimmed by 0 bases and J by 0 bases, leaving 15 bases between them. The CDR3 is made up of 18 amino acids. Germline V lookup: CDR1 SGHTA, CDR2 FQGNSA. CDR3 region: CASSLALSGAYSGNTIYF. The DNA for the CDR3 is TGTGCCAGCAGCTTAGCCCTATCCGGGGCATACTCTGGAAACACCATATATTTT.

This clone showed up just once. This chain links TRBV14 with TRBJ2-7, with D perhaps matching TRBD1 (5 bases). From germline, CDR1 is SGHDN and CDR2 FVKESK. V lost 2 bases and J lost 3, with 17 bases in between. This CDR3 spans 16 amino acids. This CDR3 reads CASSQLGAETGYEQYF. In DNA, the CDR3 is TGTGCCAGCAGCCAATTAGGGGCAGAGACGGGCTACGAGCAGTACTTC.

A single count supports this clone. The chain uses TRBV6-4 and TRBJ2-1; TRBD2 matches at 7 bases. The CDR3 contains 16 residues. Germline V gives CDR1 MRHNA, CDR2 SNTAGT. With V trimmed by 0 bases and J by 0 bases, 2 bases remained unmatched. The CDR3 is CASSDSRGTSYNEQFF. The CDR3 bases are TGTGCCAGCAGTGACTCGCGGGGGACCTCCTACAATGAGCAGTTCTTC.

V is TRBV7-9 and J is TRBJ2-2; D gene ambiguous. In germline, CDR1 is SEHNR, CDR2 FQNEAQ (reference sequence). The CDR3 runs 13 residues. V was pared by 5 bases and J by 5 bases, with 9 bases between. The CDR3 coding sequence is TGTGCCAGCAGCCTCCTTGCGACCGGGGAGCTGTTTTTT. It yields the protein CASSLLATGELFF.

V and J are TRBV7-8 and TRBJ1-1; D remains unclear. The CDR3 is 16 residues long. Germline V gene sequence: CDR1 SGHVS, CDR2 FQNEAQ. Trimming removed 1 base at V and 1 base at J, with 13 bases between. The CDR3 DNA is TGTGCCAGCAGCTTAGAGACACCACGAAAGAACACTGAAGCTTTCTTT. Translation gives CASSLETPRKNTEAFF.

The chain combines TRBV24-1 with TRBJ2-2; tentatively, D is TRBD1 (6 bases). The V end lost 1 base, the J end lost 0 bases, and 11 bases lay between the germline ends. Germline CDR1 reads KGHDR; CDR2 reads SFDVKD. The CDR3 length is 17 residues. In DNA, the CDR3 is TGTGCCACCAGTGATTTTTGGCAGGGGACGAACACCGGGGAGCTGTTTTTT. It yields the protein CATSDFWQGTNTGELFF.

V and J are TRBV10-3 and TRBJ1-2; D is possibly TRBD1 (5 bases). Trimming left V 8 bases short and J 0 bases short, with 10 bases between. The CDR3 length is 13 residues. Germline CDR1 and CDR2: ENHRY and SYGVKD. CDR3 protein: CAISGGANYGYTF. The CDR3 nucleotides read TGTGCCATCTCCGGGGGAGCTAACTATGGCTACACCTTC.

The genes are TRBV25-1 and TRBJ2-7, with 9 bases lining up with TRBD1. This CDR3 contains 16 residues. The germline V gene encodes CDR1 MGHDK and CDR2 SYGVNS. J was trimmed by 5 bases and V by 2 bases; bases with no gene match: 10. The CDR3 spells CASSEPGGQGNNEQYF. CDR3 nucleotides: TGTGCCAGCAGTGAACCCGGGGGACAGGGTAACAACGAGCAGTACTTC.

The rearrangement links TRBV18 to TRBJ1-2, with TRBD1 as a possible D gene (6 bases). CDR1 is KGHSH, CDR2 LQKENI, per germline. The CDR3 extends over 12 amino acids. V shed 5 bases and J shed 5 bases, with 9 bases lying between them. The CDR3: CASSSRGYGYTF. Written as DNA, the CDR3 is TGTGCCAGCTCATCCAGGGGTTATGGCTACACCTTC.

This chain links TRBV7-3 with TRBJ2-1; weak D call: TRBD1 (5 bases). Germline loops: CDR1 SGHTA, CDR2 FQGTGA. The germline V and J ends were trimmed by 2 bases and 8 bases, with 10 bases remaining between them. The CDR3 loop spans 13 amino acids. CDR3 region: CASSLGARYEQFF. The CDR3 region has the DNA TGTGCCAGCAGCTTAGGGGCTAGGTATGAGCAGTTCTTC.

V usage is TRBV19 and J usage is TRBJ2-1; 8 nucleotides agree with TRBD2. CDR3 length: 13 residues. Germline CDR1 reads LNHDA; CDR2 reads SQIVND (reference sequence). V dropped 9 bases and J dropped 7; count of bases not matched to a gene: 8. The CDR3 loop reads CASGRDIINEQFF. CDR3 nucleotides: TGTGCCAGCGGGAGGGATATTATAAATGAGCAGTTCTTC. The full variable domain, rest sourced from reference TRBV19 and TRBJ2-1, is DGGITQSPKYLFRKEGQNVTLSCEQNLNHDAMYWYRQDPGQGLRLIYYSQIVNDFQKGDIAEGYSVSREKKESFPLTVTSAQKNPTAFYLCASGRDIINEQFFGPGTRLTVL.

The CDR3 DNA reads TGTGCCAGCAGCTCGGGATCGAACACTGAAGCTTTCTTT. Protein product: CASSSGSNTEAFF. This chain joins TRBV7-9 and TRBJ1-1; no reliable D call. The CDR3 runs to 13 residues. V dropped 4 bases and J dropped 1 base, with 7 bases sitting between them. Germline V gives CDR1 SEHNR, CDR2 FQNEAQ (reference sequence).

This clone is a singleton in its sample. This chain uses TRBV7-2 with TRBJ2-2, with 7 bases lining up with TRBD1. Looked up from germline, CDR1 is SGHTA and CDR2 is FQGNSA. Trimming took 6 bases from V and 7 from J; bases not matched to a gene: 8. The CDR3 contains 14 residues. The CDR3 reads CASRTGQTYGELFF. The CDR3 DNA reads as TGTGCCAGCAGAACGGGACAGACGTACGGGGAGCTGTTTTTT.

This clone is a singleton in its sample. This chain uses TRBV30 with TRBJ1-4; D is undetermined. Trimming shortened V by 2 bases and J by 4 bases, and 11 bases separated the two germline ends. The CDR3 contains 14 residues. Per the germline V gene, CDR1 is GTSNPN and CDR2 is SVGIG (reference sequence). Here the CDR3 DNA reads TGTGCCTGGAGTAGTGTGACAAGTAATGAAAAACTGTTTTTT. Encoded protein: CAWSSVTSNEKLFF.

The chain combines TRBV27 with TRBJ1-5, with TRBD1 identical over 7 bases. Germline CDR1 reads MNHEY; CDR2 reads SMNVEV (reference sequence). This CDR3 is built from 20 residues. V trimming: 3 bases; J trimming: 5 bases; junction bases outside the gene matches: 22. CDR3 protein: CASSLRTFRWRGQGDQPQHF. CDR3 DNA: TGTGCCAGCAGTTTGAGGACTTTCCGCTGGAGGGGGCAAGGGGATCAGCCCCAGCATTTT.

This clone was seen only once. In DNA form, the CDR3 reads TGTGCCAGCAGTGAAGGCGGCAGAGGCTACACCTTC. It translates to CASSEGGRGYTF. The V call is TRBV2, the J call TRBJ1-2; D remains ambiguous. The CDR3 consists of 12 residues. The V end was cut by 1 base, the J end by 8 bases, with 8 bases between. Germline assignment: CDR1 SNHLY and CDR2 FYNNEI.

V usage is TRBV7-3 and J usage is TRBJ1-5; D not resolved. Trimming pared 5 bases from V and 1 base from J, leaving 6 bases between. The germline gives CDR1 SGHTA, CDR2 FQGTGA. CDR3 size: 13 residues. CDR3 protein: CASSVDSNQPQHF. For the CDR3, the DNA is TGTGCCAGCAGCGTCGACAGCAATCAGCCCCAGCATTTT.

V usage is TRBV6-6 and J usage is TRBJ2-2; D gene ambiguous. The CDR3 is 15 residues long. The germline V gene has CDR1 MNHNY and CDR2 SVGAGI (reference sequence). V lost 6 bases and J lost 7, with 18 bases in between. CDR3 amino acids: CASSLESANGGELFF. For the CDR3, the DNA is TGTGCCAGCAGCCTCGAATCGGCGAATGGCGGGGAGCTGTTTTTT.

The chain is built from TRBV21-1 and TRBJ2-1. TRBV21-1 is annotated as a pseudogene. This CDR3 has 20 amino acids. In DNA, the CDR3 is TGTGCCAGCAGCCTACTAGCGCGCGTGGGGACAGTTGTCTCCTACAATGAGCAGTTCTTC. Protein sequence: CASSLLARVGTVVSYNEQFF.

The genes are TRBV5-4 and TRBJ2-7; 15 bases are a match to TRBD2. The V segment lost 4 bases and the J segment 4 bases; nucleotides outside the gene matches: 12. CDR1 is SGHNT, CDR2 YYREEE, per germline (reference sequence). CDR3 length: 18 residues. In nucleotides, the CDR3 is TGTGCCAGCAGCCGCGGACTAGCGGGAGGGCCTGCTGTTTACGAGCAGTACTTC. Its translation: CASSRGLAGGPAVYEQYF.

The chain recombines TRBV3-1 (or the pseudogene TRBV3-2) with TRBJ1-1, with TRBD1 as a possible D gene (6 bases). Trimming took off 5 bases at V and 7 bases at J, with 14 bases between the two ends. Germline V gene data show CDR1 as LGHDT and CDR2 as YNNKEL (reference sequence). The CDR3 has 13 amino acids. Here the CDR3 reads CASSSGHRREAFF. The CDR3 DNA sequence: TGTGCCAGCAGCTCGGGACACCGCCGTGAAGCTTTCTTT.

V usage is TRBV29-1 and J usage is TRBJ2-7; no reliable D call. Germline values: CDR1 SQVTM, CDR2 ANQGSEA. This CDR3 contains 12 residues. With 5 bases removed from V and 0 bases from J, the gap between germline ends came to 8 bases. CDR3 region: CSVRVSSYEQYF. CDR3 DNA sequence: TGCAGCGTTAGGGTAAGCTCCTACGAGCAGTACTTC.

This rearrangement joins TRBV5-5 to TRBJ2-5; 8 bases agree with TRBD2. V shed 4 bases and J 2 bases; nucleotides not matched to a gene: 7. The CDR3 totals 15 residues. CDR1 and CDR2 from the germline V gene are SGHKS and YYEKEE (reference sequence). The CDR3 loop reads CASSPSPGGQETQYF. The CDR3 DNA is TGTGCCAGCAGCCCGTCCCCGGGGGGGCAAGAGACCCAGTACTTC.

The rearrangement uses TRBV9 and TRBJ2-6; D not certain. The CDR3 is made up of 15 amino acids. Germline CDR1 is SGDLS and CDR2 is YYNGEE. V lost 4 bases and J 0 bases, leaving 8 bases between the germline ends. This chain's CDR3 is CASSPHRSGANVLTF. CDR3 nucleotides: TGTGCCAGCAGCCCCCACCGCTCTGGGGCCAACGTCCTGACTTTC.

Of note for this clone: One end of the junction varies from germline; a read error may be responsible. At the DNA level, this CDR3 is encoded by other sequences in the same sample as well. The chain has TRBV7-9 and TRBJ2-2; no clear D. Germline lookup yields CDR1 SEHNR and CDR2 FQNEAQ (reference sequence). This CDR3 region has 16 residues. The CDR3 loop is CASSFKGQTNTGELFF. The CDR3 region has the DNA TGCGCCAGCAGCTTCAAAGGGCAAACGAACACCGGGGAGCTGTTTTTT.

The rearrangement links TRBV20-1 to TRBJ2-3; D is uncertain. Trimming left V 3 bases short and J 3 bases short, with 13 bases between. Germline values: CDR1 DFQATT, CDR2 SNEGSKA (reference sequence). This CDR3 is built from 14 residues. The CDR3 DNA is TGCAGTGCTAGTAGTGCCGATCCTACAGATACGCAGTATTTT. It encodes CSASSADPTDTQYF.

This chain connects TRBV7-2 to TRBJ1-1, with D maybe TRBD1 (5 bases). In germline, CDR1 is SGHTA, CDR2 FQGNSA. V gave up 5 bases and J gave up 0 bases, with 13 bases separating them. This CDR3 region has 15 residues. The CDR3 DNA follows: TGTGCCAGCAGCCTTCAGGGCGGGGTGAACACTGAAGCTTTCTTT. Encoded protein: CASSLQGGVNTEAFF.

The chain combines TRBV2 with TRBJ2-2; D gene unclear. The CDR3 contains 15 residues. With 8 bases removed from V and 5 bases from J, the gap between germline ends came to 18 bases. Looked up from germline, CDR1 is SNHLY and CDR2 is FYNNEI. Here the CDR3 reads CASAPTGLGTGELFF. CDR3 nucleotides: TGTGCCAGCGCCCCGACTGGCCTGGGGACCGGGGAGCTGTTTTTT. The full variable domain, completed using reference TRBV2 and TRBJ2-2, is EPEVTQTPSHQVTQMGQEVILRCVPISNHLYFYWYRQILGQKVEFLVSFYNNEISEKSEIFDDQFSVERPDGSNFTLKIRSTKLEDSAMYFCASAPTGLGTGELFFGEGSRLTVL.

The chain couples TRBV30 to TRBJ1-6; TRBD1 matches 7 bases. The CDR3 is 14 residues long. Germline-derived CDR1 and CDR2 are GTSNPN and SVGIG (reference sequence). V was pared by 8 bases and J by 4 bases, with 8 bases of the junction left unmatched. CDR3 residues: CAAAGGAYNSPLHF. CDR3 DNA: TGTGCCGCCGCAGGGGGTGCTTATAATTCACCCCTCCACTTT.

The chain carries TRBV4-3 and TRBJ1-3, with D maybe TRBD1 (5 bases). The ends were cut back, 0 bases at V and 8 bases at J, with 17 bases in the middle. The CDR3 spans 16 residues. Germline assignment: CDR1 LGHNA and CDR2 YSLEER. CDR3 residues: CASSQDEGREADTIYF. The CDR3, as DNA: TGCGCCAGCAGCCAAGACGAGGGGCGCGAAGCAGACACCATATATTTT.